The source of this T cell receptor beta chain is a study of early T cells in non-severe SARS-CoV-2 infection. TCRdb redid the calling of the 5' RACE reads with MiXCR, one entry per CDR3 protein. The profile shows over 75,000 distinct CDR3 sequences, more than 12% of them singletons. Germline CDR1 is MDHEN and CDR2 is SYDVKM. This CDR3 is built from 13 residues. Trimming shortened V by 6 bases and J by 7 bases, and 15 bases separated the two germline ends. This TCR derives from an adult who was a healthcare worker with PCR-confirmed SARS-CoV-2 infection or an uninfected control (not recorded which). The sequenced sample was whole blood. The chain joins TRBV28 to TRBJ1-2; D call uncertain. CDR3: CASSPTRMSGYTF. CDR3 sequence (DNA): TGTGCCAGCAGCCCGACTCGAATGTCTGGCTACACCTTC.